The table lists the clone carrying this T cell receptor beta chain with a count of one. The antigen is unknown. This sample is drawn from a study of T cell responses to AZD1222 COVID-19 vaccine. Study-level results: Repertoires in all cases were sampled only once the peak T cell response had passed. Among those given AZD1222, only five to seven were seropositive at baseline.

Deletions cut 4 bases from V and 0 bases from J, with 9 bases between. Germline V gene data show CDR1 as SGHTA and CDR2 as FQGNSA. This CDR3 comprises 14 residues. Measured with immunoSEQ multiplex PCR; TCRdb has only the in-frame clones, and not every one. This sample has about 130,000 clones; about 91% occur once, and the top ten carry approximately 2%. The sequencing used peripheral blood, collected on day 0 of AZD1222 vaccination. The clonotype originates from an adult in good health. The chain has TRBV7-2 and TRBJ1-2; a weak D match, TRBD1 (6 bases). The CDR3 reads CASSSQGANYGYTF. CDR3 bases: TGTGCCAGCAGCTCACAGGGAGCTAACTATGGCTACACCTTC. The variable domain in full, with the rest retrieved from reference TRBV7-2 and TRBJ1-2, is GAGVSQSPSNKVTEKGKDVELRCDPISGHTALYWYRQSLGQGLEFLIYFQGNSAPDKSGLPSDRFSAERTGGSVSTLTIQRTQQEDSAVYLCASSSQGANYGYTFGSGTRLTVV.